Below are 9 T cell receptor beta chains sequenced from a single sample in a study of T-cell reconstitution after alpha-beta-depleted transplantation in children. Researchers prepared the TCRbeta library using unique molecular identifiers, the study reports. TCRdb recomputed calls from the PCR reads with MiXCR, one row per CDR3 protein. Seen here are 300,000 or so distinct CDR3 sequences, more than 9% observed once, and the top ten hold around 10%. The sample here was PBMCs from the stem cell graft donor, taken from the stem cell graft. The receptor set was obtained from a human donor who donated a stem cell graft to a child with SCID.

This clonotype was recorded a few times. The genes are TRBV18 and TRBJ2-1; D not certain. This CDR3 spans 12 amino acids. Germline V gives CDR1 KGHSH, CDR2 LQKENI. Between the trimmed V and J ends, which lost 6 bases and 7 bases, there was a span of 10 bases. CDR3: CASSLRANEQFF. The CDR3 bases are TGTGCCAGCTCCCTCCGCGCAAATGAGCAGTTCTTC.

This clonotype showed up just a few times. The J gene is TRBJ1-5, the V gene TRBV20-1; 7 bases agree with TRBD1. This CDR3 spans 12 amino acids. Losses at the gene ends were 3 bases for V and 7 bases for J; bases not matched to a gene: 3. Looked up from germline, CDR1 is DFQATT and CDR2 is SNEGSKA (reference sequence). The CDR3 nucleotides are TGCAGTGCTAGGACAGGGTTACAGCCCCAGCATTTT. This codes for CSARTGLQPQHF.

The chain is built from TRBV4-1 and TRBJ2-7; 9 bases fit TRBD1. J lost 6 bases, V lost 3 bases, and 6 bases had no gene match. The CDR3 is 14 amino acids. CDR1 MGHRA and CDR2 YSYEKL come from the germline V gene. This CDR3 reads CASSQGGQGLEQYF. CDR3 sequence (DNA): TGCGCCAGCAGCCAGGGGGGACAGGGACTCGAGCAGTACTTC.

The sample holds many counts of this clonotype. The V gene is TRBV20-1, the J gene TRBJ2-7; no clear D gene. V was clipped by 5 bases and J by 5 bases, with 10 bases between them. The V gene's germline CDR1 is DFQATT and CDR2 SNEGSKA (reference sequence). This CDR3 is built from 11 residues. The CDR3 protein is CSAGLVHEQYF. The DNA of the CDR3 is TGCAGTGCTGGTCTCGTCCACGAGCAGTACTTC.

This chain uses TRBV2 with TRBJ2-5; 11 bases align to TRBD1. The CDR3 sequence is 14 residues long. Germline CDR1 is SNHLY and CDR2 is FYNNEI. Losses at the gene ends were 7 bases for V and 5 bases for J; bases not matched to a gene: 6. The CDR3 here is CASNGQGARETQYF. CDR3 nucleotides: TGTGCCAGCAACGGACAGGGGGCGCGGGAGACCCAGTACTTC.

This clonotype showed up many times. CDR3 amino acids: CASSSLLGHGFNNEQFF. DNA of the CDR3: TGTGCCAGCAGCTCCCTCCTGGGACACGGCTTTAACAATGAGCAGTTCTTC. The chain has TRBV11-2 and TRBJ2-1; D is possibly TRBD1 (6 bases). The ends were cut back, 4 bases at V and 5 bases at J, with 21 bases in the middle. CDR1 is SGHAT, CDR2 FQNNGV, per germline. The CDR3 spans 17 residues.

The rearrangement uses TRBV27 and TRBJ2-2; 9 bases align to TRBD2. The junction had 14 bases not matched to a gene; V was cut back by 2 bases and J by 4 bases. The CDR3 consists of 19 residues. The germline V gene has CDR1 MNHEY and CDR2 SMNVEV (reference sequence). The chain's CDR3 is CASSLIYINGGGATGELFF. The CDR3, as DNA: TGTGCCAGCAGTTTAATCTATATAAATGGCGGGGGGGCCACCGGGGAGCTGTTTTTT.

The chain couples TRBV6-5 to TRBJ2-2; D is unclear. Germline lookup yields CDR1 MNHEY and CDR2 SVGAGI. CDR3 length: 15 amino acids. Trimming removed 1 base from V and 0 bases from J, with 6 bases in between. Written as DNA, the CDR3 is TGTGCCAGCAGTTACTGGATAGCGAACACCGGGGAGCTGTTTTTT. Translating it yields CASSYWIANTGELFF.

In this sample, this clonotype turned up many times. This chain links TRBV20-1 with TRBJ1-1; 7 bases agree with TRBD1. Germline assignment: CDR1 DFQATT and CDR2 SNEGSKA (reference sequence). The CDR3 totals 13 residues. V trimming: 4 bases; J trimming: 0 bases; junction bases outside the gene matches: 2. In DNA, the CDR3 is TGCAGTGCTACGGGACAGTTGAACACTGAAGCTTTCTTT. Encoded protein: CSATGQLNTEAFF.